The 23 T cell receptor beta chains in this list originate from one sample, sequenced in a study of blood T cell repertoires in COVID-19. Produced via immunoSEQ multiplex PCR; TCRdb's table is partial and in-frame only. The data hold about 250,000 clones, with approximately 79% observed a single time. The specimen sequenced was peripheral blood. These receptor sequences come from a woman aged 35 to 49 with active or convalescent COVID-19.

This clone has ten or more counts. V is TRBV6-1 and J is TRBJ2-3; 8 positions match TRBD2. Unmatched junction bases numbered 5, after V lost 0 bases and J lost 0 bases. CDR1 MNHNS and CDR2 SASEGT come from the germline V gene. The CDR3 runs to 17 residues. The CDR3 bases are TGTGCCAGCAGTGAAGCGGATGGCGGGGGGAGCACAGATACGCAGTATTTT. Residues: CASSEADGGGSTDTQYF.

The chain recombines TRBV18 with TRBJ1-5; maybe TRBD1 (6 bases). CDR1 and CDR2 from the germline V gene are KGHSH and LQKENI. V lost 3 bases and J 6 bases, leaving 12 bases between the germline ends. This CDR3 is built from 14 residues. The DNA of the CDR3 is TGTGCCAGCTCACCCAAGGGGGGGGGTCAGCCCCAGCATTTT. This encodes CASSPKGGGQPQHF.

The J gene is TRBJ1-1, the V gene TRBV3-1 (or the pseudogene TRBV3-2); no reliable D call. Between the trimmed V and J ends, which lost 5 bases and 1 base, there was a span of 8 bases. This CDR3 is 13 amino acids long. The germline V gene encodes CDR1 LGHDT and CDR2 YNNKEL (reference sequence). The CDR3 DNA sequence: TGTGCCAGCAGCGTCCGAGGGAACACTGAAGCTTTCTTT. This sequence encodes CASSVRGNTEAFF.

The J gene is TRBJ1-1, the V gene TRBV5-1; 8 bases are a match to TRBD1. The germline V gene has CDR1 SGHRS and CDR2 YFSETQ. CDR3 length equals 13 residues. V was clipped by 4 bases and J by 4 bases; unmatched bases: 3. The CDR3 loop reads CASSRTGSTEAFF. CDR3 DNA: TGCGCCAGCAGCCGGACAGGGTCCACTGAAGCTTTCTTT. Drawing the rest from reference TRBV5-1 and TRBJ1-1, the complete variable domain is KAGVTQTPRYLIKTRGQQVTLSCSPISGHRSVSWYQQTPGQGLQFLFEYFSETQRNKGNFPGRFSGRQFSNSRSEMNVSTLELGDSALYLCASSRTGSTEAFFGQGTRLTVV.

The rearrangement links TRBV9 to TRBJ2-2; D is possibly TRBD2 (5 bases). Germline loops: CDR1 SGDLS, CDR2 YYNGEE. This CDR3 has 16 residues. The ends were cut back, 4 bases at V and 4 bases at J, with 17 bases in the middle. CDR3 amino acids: CASSRSGFLSTGELFF. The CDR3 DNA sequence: TGTGCCAGCAGCAGATCGGGGTTCCTCAGCACCGGGGAGCTGTTTTTT.

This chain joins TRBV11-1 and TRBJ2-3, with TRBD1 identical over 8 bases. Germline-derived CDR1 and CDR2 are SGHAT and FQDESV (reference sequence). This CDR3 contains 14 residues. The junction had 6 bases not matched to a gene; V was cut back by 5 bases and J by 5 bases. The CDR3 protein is CASSPRQGKDTQYF. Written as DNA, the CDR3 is TGTGCCAGCAGCCCCCGACAGGGGAAAGATACGCAGTATTTT.

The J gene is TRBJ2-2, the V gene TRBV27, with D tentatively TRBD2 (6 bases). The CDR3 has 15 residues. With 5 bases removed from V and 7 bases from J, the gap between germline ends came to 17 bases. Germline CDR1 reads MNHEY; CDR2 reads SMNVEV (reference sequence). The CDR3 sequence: CASSLRGSWNGELFF. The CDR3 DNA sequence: TGTGCCAGCAGTCTTCGGGGGTCCTGGAACGGGGAGCTGTTTTTT.

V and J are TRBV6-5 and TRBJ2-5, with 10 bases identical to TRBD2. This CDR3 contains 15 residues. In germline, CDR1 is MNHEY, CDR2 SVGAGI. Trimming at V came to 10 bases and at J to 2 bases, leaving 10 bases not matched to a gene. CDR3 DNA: TGTGCCACCTCCAAAGCGGGGGGGCTACAAGAGACCCAGTACTTC. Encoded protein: CATSKAGGLQETQYF.

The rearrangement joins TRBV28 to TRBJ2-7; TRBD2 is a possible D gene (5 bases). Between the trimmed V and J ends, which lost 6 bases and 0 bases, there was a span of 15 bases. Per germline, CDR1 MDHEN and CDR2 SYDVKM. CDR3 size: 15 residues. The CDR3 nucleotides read TGTGCCAGCAGCGGCGGAGGCGGCAGCTCCTACGAGCAGTACTTC. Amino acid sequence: CASSGGGGSSYEQYF.

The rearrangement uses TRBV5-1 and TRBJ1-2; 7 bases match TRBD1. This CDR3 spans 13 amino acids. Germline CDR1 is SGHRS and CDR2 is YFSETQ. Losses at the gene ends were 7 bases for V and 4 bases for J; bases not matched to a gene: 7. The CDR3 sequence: CASSDREAYGYTF. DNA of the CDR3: TGCGCCAGCTCAGACAGGGAGGCCTATGGCTACACCTTC.

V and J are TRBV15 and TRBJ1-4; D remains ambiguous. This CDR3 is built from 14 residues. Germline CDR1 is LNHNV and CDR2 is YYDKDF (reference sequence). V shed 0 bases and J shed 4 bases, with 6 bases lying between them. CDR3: CATSRDGLNEKLFF. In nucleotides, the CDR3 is TGTGCCACCAGCAGAGATGGGCTTAATGAAAAACTGTTTTTT.

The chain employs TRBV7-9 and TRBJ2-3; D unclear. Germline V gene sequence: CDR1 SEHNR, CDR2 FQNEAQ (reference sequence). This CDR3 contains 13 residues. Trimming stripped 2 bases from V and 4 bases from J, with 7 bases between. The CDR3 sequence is CASSLPVADTQYF. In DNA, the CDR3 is TGTGCCAGCAGCTTACCGGTTGCAGATACGCAGTATTTT. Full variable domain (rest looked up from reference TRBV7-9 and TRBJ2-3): DTGVSQNPRHKITKRGQNVTFRCDPISEHNRLYWYRQTLGQGPEFLTYFQNEAQLEKSRLLSDRFSAERPKGSFSTLEIQRTEQGDSAMYLCASSLPVADTQYFGPGTRLTVL.

The CDR3 loop reads CASSFARDRVNNEQFF. The CDR3 region has the DNA TGTGCCAGCAGCTTCGCTCGGGACAGGGTTAACAATGAGCAGTTCTTC. The chain recombines TRBV5-4 with TRBJ2-1; 9 bases align to TRBD1. Germline assignment: CDR1 SGHNT and CDR2 YYREEE (reference sequence). V trimming: 2 bases; J trimming: 5 bases; junction bases outside the gene matches: 8. The CDR3 has 16 amino acids.

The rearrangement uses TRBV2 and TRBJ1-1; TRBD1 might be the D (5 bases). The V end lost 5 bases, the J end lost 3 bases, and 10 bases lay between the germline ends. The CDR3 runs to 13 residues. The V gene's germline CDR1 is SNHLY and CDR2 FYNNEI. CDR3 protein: CASSIRVDTEAFF. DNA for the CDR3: TGTGCCAGCAGTATCAGGGTCGACACTGAAGCTTTCTTT.

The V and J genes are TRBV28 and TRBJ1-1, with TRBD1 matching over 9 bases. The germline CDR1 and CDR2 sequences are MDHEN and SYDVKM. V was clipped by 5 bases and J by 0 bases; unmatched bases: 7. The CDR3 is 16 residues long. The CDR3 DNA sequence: TGTGCCAGCAGTCCTGGGACAGGGCAAATGAACACTGAAGCTTTCTTT. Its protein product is CASSPGTGQMNTEAFF.

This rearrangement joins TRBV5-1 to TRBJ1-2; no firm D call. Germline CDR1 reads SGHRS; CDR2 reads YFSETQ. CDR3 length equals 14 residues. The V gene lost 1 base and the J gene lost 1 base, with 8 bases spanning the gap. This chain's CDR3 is CASSLSGINYGYTF. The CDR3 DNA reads TGCGCCAGCAGCTTGTCGGGGATTAACTATGGCTACACCTTC.

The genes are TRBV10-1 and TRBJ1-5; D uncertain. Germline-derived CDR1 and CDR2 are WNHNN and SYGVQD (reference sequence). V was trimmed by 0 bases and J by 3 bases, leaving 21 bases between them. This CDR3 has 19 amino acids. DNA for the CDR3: TGCGCCAGCAGTGAGTCGCGTTTCCCGGAGGCCGGGATCAATCAGCCCCAGCATTTT. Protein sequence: CASSESRFPEAGINQPQHF.

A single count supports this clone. The CDR3 region is CASSAASFAHQPQHF. CDR3 DNA sequence: TGTGCCAGTAGTGCAGCGTCATTCGCTCATCAGCCCCAGCATTTT. This chain links TRBV19 with TRBJ1-5, with D unresolved. V lost 5 bases and J lost 5, with 16 bases in between. Germline CDR1 is LNHDA and CDR2 is SQIVND (reference sequence). The CDR3 runs to 15 residues.

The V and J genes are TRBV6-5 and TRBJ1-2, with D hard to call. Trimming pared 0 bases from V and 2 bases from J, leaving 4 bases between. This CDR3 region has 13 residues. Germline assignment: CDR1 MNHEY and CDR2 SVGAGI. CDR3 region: CASSYSQNYGYTF. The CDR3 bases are TGTGCCAGCAGTTACTCACAAAACTATGGCTACACCTTC.

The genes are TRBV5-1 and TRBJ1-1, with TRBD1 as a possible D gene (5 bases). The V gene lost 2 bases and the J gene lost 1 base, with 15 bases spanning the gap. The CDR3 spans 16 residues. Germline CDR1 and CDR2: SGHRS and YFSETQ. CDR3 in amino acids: CASSLGYRRANTEAFF. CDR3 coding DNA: TGCGCCAGCAGCTTAGGTTATCGCAGGGCGAACACTGAAGCTTTCTTT.

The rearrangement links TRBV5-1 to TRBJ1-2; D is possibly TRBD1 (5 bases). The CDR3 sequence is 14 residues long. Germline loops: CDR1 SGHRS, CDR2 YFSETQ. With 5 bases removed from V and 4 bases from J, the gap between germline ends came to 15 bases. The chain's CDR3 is CASRREGFGYGYTF. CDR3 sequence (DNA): TGCGCCAGCAGACGGGAGGGGTTTGGCTATGGCTACACCTTC.

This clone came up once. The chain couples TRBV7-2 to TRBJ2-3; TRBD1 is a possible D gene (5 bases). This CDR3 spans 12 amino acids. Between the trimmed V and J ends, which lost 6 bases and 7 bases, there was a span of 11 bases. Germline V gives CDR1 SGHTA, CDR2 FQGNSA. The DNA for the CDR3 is TGTGCCAGCAGTGGGGCAGGATATACGCAGTATTTT. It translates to CASSGAGYTQYF.

DNA for the CDR3: TGTGCCAGCAGCCAAGACAGGATCTATGGCTACACCTTC. This codes for CASSQDRIYGYTF. The chain joins TRBV7-9 to TRBJ1-2; tentative D call: TRBD1 (6 bases). The CDR3 loop spans 13 amino acids. Germline V gene data show CDR1 as SEHNR and CDR2 as FQNEAQ (reference sequence). Trimming cost V 5 bases and J 4 bases, with 11 bases left between them.